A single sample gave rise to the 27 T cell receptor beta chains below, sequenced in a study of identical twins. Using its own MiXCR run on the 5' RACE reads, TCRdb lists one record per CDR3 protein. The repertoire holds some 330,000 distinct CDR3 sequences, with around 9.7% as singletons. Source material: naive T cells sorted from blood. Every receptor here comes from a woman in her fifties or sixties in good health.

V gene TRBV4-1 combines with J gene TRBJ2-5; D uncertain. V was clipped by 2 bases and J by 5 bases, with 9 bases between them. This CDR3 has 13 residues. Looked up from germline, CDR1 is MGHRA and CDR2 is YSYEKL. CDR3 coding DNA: TGCGCCAGCAGCCAAACCCTGGGGGAGACCCAGTACTTC. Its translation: CASSQTLGETQYF.

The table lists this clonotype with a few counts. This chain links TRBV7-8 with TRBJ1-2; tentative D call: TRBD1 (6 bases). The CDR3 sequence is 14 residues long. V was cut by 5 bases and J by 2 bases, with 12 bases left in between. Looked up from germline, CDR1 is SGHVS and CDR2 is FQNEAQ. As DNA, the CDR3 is TGTGCCAGCAGCGGGGGCGTCGGGAACTATGGCTACACCTTC. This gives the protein CASSGGVGNYGYTF.

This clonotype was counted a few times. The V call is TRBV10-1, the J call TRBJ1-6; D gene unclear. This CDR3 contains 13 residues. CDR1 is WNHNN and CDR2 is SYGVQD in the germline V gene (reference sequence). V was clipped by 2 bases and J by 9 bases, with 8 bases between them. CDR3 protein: CASSESRLSPLHF. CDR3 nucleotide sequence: TGCGCCAGCAGTGAGAGCCGCCTTTCACCCCTCCACTTT.

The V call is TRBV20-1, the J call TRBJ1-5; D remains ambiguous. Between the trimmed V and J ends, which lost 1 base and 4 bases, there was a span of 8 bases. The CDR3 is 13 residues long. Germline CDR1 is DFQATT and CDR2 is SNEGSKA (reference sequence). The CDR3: CSARVSENQPQHF. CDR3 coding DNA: TGCAGTGCTAGAGTGTCAGAGAATCAGCCCCAGCATTTT.

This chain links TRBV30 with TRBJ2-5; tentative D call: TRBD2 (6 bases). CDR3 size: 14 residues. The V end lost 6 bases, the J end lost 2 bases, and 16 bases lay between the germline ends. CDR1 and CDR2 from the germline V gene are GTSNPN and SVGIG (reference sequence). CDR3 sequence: CACHLGGFQETQYF. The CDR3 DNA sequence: TGTGCCTGCCACCTTGGGGGGTTTCAAGAGACCCAGTACTTC.

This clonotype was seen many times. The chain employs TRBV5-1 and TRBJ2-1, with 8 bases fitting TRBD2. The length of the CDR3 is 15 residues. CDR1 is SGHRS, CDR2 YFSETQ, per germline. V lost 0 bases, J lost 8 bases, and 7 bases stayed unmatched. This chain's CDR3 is CASSLEAGELDEQFF. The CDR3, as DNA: TGCGCCAGCAGCTTGGAAGCGGGAGAATTGGATGAGCAGTTCTTC.

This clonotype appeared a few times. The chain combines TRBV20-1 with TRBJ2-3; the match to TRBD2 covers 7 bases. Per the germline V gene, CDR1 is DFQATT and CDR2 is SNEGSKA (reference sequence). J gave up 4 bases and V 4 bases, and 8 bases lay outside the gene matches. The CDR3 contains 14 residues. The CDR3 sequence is CSAMGEGVADTQYF. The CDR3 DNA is TGCAGTGCTATGGGGGAGGGCGTAGCAGATACGCAGTATTTT.

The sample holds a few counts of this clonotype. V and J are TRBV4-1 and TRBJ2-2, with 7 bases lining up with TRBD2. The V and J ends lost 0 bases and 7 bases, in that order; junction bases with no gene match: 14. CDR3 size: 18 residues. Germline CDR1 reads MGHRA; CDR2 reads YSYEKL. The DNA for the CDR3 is TGCGCCAGCAGCCAAGATAGAAGGGACTACCAAGGGAGCGGGGAGCTGTTTTTT. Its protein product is CASSQDRRDYQGSGELFF.

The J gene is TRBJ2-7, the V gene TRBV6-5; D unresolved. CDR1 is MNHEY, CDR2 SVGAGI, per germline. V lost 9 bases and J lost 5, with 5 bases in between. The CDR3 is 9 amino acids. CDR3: CARYHEQYV. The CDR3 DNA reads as TGTGCCAGGTACCACGAGCAGTACGTC.

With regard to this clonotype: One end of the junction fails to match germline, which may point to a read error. In DNA form, the CDR3 reads TGTGCCAGCAATTTACGGCTAGCGCTCAGCACAGATACGCAGTATTTT. Translated, it gives CASNLRLALSTDTQYF. The rearrangement uses TRBV28 and TRBJ2-3; D is possibly TRBD2 (6 bases). The CDR3 loop spans 16 amino acids. Germline CDR1 MDHEN, CDR2 SYDVKM.

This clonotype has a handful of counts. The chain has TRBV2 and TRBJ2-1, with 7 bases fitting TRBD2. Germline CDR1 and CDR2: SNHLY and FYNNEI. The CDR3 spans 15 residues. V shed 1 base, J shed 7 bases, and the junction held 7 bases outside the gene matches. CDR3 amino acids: CASSEELTSRNEQFF. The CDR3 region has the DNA TGTGCCAGCAGTGAAGAGTTGACTAGCCGTAATGAGCAGTTCTTC.

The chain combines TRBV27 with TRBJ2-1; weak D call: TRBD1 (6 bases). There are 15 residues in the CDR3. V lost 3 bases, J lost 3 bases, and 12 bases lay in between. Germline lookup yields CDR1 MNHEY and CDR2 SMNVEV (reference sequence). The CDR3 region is CASSLAGDGYNEQFF. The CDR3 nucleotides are TGTGCCAGCAGTTTGGCAGGGGACGGCTACAATGAGCAGTTCTTC.

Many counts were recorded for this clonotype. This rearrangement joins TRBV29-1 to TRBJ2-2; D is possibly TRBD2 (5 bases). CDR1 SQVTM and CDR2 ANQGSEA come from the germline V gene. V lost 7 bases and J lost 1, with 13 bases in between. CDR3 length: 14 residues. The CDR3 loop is CSARLRVNTGELFF. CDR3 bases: TGCAGCGCCCGATTGCGGGTGAACACCGGGGAGCTGTTTTTT.

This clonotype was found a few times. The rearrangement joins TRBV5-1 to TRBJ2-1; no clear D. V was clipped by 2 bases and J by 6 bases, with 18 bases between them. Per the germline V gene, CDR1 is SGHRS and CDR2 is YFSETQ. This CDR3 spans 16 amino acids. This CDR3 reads CASSFGLKHTGNEQFF. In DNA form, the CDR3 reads TGCGCCAGCAGCTTCGGGTTAAAACACACCGGCAATGAGCAGTTCTTC.

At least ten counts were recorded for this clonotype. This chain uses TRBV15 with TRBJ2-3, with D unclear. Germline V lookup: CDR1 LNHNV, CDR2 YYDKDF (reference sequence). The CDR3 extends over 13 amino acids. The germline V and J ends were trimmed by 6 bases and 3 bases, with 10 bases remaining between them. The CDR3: CATSRPATDTQYF. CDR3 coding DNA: TGTGCCACCAGTCGACCGGCAACAGATACGCAGTATTTT.

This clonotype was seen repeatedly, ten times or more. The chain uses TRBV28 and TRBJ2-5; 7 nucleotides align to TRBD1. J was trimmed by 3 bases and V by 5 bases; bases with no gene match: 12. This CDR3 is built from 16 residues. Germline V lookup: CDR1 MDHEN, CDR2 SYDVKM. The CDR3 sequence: CASSPWPGQNEETQYF. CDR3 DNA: TGTGCCAGCAGTCCGTGGCCGGGACAGAACGAAGAGACCCAGTACTTC. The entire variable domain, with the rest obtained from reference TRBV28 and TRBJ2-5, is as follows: DVKVTQSSRYLVKRTGEKVFLECVQDMDHENMFWYRQDPGLGLRLIYFSYDVKMKEKGDIPEGYSVSREKKERFSLILESASTNQTSMYLCASSPWPGQNEETQYFGPGTRLLVL.

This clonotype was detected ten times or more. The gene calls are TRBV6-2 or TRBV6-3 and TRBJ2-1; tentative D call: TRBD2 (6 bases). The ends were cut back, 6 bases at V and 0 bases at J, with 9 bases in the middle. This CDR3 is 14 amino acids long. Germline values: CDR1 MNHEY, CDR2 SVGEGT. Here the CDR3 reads CASRLASSYNEQFF. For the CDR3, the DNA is TGTGCCAGCAGACTAGCTAGCTCCTACAATGAGCAGTTCTTC.

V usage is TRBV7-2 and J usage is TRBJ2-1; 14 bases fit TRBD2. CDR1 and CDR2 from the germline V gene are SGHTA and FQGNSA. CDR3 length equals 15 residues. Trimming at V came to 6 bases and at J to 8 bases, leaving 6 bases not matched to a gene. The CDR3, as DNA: TGTGCCAGCAGTCGACTAGCGGGAGGGGGGGATGAGCAGTTCTTC. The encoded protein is CASSRLAGGGDEQFF.

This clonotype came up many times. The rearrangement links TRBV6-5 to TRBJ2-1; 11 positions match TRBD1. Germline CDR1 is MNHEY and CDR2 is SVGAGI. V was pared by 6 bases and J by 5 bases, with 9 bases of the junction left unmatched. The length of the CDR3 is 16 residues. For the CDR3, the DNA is TGTGCCAGCAGCTACGACCGGGACAGGGGGAACAATGAGCAGTTCTTC. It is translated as CASSYDRDRGNNEQFF.

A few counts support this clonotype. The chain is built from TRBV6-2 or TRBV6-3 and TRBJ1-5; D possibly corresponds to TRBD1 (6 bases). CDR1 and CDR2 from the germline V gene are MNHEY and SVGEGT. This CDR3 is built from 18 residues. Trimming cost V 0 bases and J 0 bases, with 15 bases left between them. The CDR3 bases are TGTGCCAGCAGTTACTCGAGGGCCGGGACACCTAGCAATCAGCCCCAGCATTTT. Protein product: CASSYSRAGTPSNQPQHF.

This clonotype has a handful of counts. The CDR3 sequence: CASSHNSQSSYNSPLHF. The CDR3 DNA follows: TGTGCCAGCAGCCACAACAGTCAGAGCTCCTATAATTCACCCCTCCACTTT. V gene TRBV7-9 combines with J gene TRBJ1-6; D unresolved. Germline V gene data show CDR1 as SEHNR and CDR2 as FQNEAQ (reference sequence). V gave up 5 bases and J gave up 0 bases, with 14 bases separating them. The CDR3 runs 17 residues.

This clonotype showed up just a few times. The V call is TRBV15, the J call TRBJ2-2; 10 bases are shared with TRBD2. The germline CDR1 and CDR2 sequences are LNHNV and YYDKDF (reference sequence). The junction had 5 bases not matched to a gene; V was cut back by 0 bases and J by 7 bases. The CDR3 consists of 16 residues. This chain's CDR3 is CATSRDVWTSGGELFF. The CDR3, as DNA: TGTGCCACCAGCAGAGATGTCTGGACTAGCGGCGGGGAGCTGTTTTTT.

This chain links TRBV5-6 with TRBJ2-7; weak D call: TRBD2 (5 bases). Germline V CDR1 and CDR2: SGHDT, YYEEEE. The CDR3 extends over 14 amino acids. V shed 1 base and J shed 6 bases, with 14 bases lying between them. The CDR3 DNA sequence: TGTGCCAGCAGCTTGCAGACGGACTTCGCCGAGCAGTACGTC. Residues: CASSLQTDFAEQYV.

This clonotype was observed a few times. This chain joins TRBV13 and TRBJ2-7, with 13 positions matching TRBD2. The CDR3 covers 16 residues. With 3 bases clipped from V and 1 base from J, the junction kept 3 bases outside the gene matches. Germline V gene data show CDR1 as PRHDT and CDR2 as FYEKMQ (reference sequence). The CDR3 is CASSFGTSGMSYEQYV. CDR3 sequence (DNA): TGTGCCAGCAGCTTCGGGACTAGCGGGATGTCCTACGAGCAGTACGTC.

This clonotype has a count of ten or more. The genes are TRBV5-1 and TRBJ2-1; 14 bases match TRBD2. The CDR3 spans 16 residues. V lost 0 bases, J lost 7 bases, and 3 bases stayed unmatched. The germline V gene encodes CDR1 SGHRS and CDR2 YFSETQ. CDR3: CASSLAGLAGVNEQFF. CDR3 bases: TGCGCCAGCAGCTTGGCGGGACTAGCGGGAGTAAATGAGCAGTTCTTC.

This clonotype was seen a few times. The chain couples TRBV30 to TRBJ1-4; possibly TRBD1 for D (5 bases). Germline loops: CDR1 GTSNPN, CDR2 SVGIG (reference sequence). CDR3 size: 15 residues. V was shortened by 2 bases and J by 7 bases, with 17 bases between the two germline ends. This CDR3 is CAWSRGTTVVEKLFF. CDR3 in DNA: TGTGCCTGGAGTAGGGGCACTACAGTTGTTGAAAAACTGTTTTTT.

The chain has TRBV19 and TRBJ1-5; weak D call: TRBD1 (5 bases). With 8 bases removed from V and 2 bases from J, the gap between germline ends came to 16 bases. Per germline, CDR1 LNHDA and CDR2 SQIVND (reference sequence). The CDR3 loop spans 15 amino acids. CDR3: CASRPGLRGNQPQHF. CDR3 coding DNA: TGTGCCAGTCGCCCGGGGCTAAGGGGCAATCAGCCCCAGCATTTT.